The subject of this entry is one T cell receptor (beta chain). Other DNA sequences in the sample encode the same CDR3. The assay was immunoSEQ multiplex PCR, and TCRdb's table has in-frame clones only and misses some. The table lists about 120,000 clones, more than 70% of them singletons. CDR3 length: 11 amino acids. V gave up 5 bases and J gave up 4 bases, with 5 bases separating them. Germline V gene lookup returns CDR1 KGHDR and CDR2 SFDVKD. These data originate in a study of control samples from healthy donors and cancer patients. The chain combines TRBV24-1 with TRBJ2-7; TRBD2 is a possible D gene (5 bases). The sequence was collected from a man aged 45 to 65 in good health. The sequencing input was blood. The CDR3 region is CATSAGYEQYF. CDR3 bases: TGTGCCACCAGTGCGGGGTACGAGCAGTACTTC.